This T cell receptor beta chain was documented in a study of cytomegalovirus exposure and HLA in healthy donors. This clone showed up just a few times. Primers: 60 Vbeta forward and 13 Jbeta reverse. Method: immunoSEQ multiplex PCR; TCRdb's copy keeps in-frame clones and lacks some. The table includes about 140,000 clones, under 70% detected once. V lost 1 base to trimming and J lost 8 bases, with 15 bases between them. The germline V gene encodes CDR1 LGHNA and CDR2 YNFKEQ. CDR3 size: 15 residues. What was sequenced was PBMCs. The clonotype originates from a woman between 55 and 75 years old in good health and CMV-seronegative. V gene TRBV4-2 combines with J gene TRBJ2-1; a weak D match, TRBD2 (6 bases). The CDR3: CASSQVALAIDEQFF. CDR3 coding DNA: TGTGCCAGCAGCCAAGTAGCACTAGCTATAGATGAGCAGTTCTTC.